This T cell receptor (beta chain) emerged from a study of siplizumab effects on memory and regulatory T cells. Findings and caveats of the study: The Treg-derived share of mappable alloreactive CD4+ clones averaged roughly 70% with siplizumab and approximately 27% in controls. A significant reduction in alloreactive sequences traceable to unstimulated CD4+ memory cells was produced by siplizumab. Proliferating siplizumab-culture Tregs lacked confirmation of suppressive function.

V lost 5 bases, J lost 3 bases, and 7 bases lay in between. Germline V gives CDR1 SGHNT, CDR2 YENEEA. CDR3 length equals 12 residues. As regards this clone: Its antigen is not identified.

The protocol was immunoSEQ multiplex PCR, while the TCRdb copy is restricted to in-frame clones and leaves out a portion. The sample yields roughly 100,000 clones, more than 85% seen once. The TCR comes from a human donor in good health. The sample taken for sequencing was Tregs sorted from blood. J is TRBJ1-1 and V is TRBV11-3; no definite D call. The DNA for the CDR3 is TGTGCCAGCAGCAAGGGAGACACTGAAGCTTTCTTT. Its translation: CASSKGDTEAFF. Filled out from reference TRBV11-3 and TRBJ1-1, the complete variable domain reads EAGVVQSPRYKIIEKKQPVAFWCNPISGHNTLYWYLQNLGQGPELLIRYENEEAVDDSQLPKDRFSAERLKGVDSTLKIQPAELGDSAVYLCASSKGDTEAFFGQGTRLTVV.